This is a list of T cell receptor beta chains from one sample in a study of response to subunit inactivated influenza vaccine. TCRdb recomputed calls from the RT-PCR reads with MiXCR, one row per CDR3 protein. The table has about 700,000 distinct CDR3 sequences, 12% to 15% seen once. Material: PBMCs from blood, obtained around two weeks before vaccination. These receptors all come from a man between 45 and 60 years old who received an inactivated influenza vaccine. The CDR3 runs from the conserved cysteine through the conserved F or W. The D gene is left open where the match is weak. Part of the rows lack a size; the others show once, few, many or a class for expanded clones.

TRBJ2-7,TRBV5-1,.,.,TGCGCCAGCAGCTTGGAGGGAGATTTCGAGCAGTACTTC,CASSLEGDFEQYF
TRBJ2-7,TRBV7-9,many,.,TGTGCCAGCAGCAGGATCTTCGTTTCCTACGAGCAGTACTTC,CASSRIFVSYEQYF
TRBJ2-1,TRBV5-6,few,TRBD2,TGTGCCAGCAGCTTGGCAGGGACTAGCGAAACTGGCGAGCAGTTCTTC,CASSLAGTSETGEQFF
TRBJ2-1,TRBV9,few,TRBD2,TGTGCCAGCAGCGAGGCGGGGGGGCCCTCCTACAATGAGCAGTTCTTC,CASSEAGGPSYNEQFF
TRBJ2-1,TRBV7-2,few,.,TGTGCCAGCAGCTTAAAAGGGGGGCGTTTGGAGTTCTTC,CASSLKGGRLEFF
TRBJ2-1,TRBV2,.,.,TGTGCCAGCAGTGAATTGCTTAGCACGGGAAGTGAGCAGTTCTTC,CASSELLSTGSEQFF
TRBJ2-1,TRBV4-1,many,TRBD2,TGCGCCAGCAGCCGCTCCACTAGCGGGGGGTACAATGAGCAGTTCTTC,CASSRSTSGGYNEQFF
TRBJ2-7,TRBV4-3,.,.,TGCGCCAGCAGCCAAGATAGGGGTTCACGGTACTTC,CASSQDRGSRYF
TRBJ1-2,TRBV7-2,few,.,TGTGCCAGCAGCTTAGAGGCAGCTAACTATGGCTACACCTTC,CASSLEAANYGYTF
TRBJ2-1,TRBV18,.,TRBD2,TGTGCCAGCTCACAGGGACTAGCGGGAAACAATGAGCAGTTCTTC,CASSQGLAGNNEQFF
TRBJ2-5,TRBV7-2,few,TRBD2,TGTGCCAGCACGACCCTACCGGGAGGAGAGACCCAGTACTTC,CASTTLPGGETQYF
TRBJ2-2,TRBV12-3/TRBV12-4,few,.,TGTGCCAGCAGTTCGCGGGACAAGAACACCGGGGAGCTGTTTTTT,CASSSRDKNTGELFF
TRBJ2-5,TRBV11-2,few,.,TGTGCCAGCAGTTCCCGGGGGAAACAAGAGACCCAGTACTTC,CASSSRGKQETQYF
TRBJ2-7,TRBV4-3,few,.,TGCGCCAGCAGCCAAGGATCAGCCTACGAGCAGTACTTC,CASSQGSAYEQYF
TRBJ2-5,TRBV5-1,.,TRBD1,TGCGCCAGCAGGACAGGGACGGAAGAGACCCAGTACTTC,CASRTGTEETQYF
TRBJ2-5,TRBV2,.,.,TGTGCCAGCAGTGAAAGTGCGGTTGCGGGAGAGACCCAGTACTTC,CASSESAVAGETQYF
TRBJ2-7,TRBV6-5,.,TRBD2,TGTGCCAGCAGTTACTCGAAGGGGACTAGCCCCGAGCAGTACTTC,CASSYSKGTSPEQYF
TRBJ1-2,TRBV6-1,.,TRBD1,TGTGCCAGCAGTGGTGGACAGGGGGGGAACTATGGCTACACCTTC,CASSGGQGGNYGYTF
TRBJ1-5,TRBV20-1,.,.,TGCAGTGCTTCCCCCGGGACACATAGCAATCAGCCCCAGCATTTT,CSASPGTHSNQPQHF
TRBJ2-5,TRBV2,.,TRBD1,TGTGCCAGCAGTTCCACAGGGGGCTCTCTAGAGACCCAGTACTTC,CASSSTGGSLETQYF
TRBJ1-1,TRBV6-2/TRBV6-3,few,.,TGTGCCTCCCGGATGGACACTGAAGCTTTCTTT,CASRMDTEAFF
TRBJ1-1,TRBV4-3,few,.,TGCGCCAGCAGCCAAGATCGGGGCGGGACATATCTCGCTTTCTTT,CASSQDRGGTYLAFF
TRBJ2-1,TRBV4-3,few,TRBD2,TGCGCCAGCAGCCAAGAAAAGCGGGGGGGCTTCAATGAGCAGTTCTTC,CASSQEKRGGFNEQFF
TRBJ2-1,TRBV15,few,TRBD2,TGTGCCACCAGCAGAGCCTCTAGCGGGAGGGCTAGCTATGAGCAGTTCTTC,CATSRASSGRASYEQFF
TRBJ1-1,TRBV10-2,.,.,TGCGCCAGCGGCAGAGACACTGAAGCTTTCTTT,CASGRDTEAFF
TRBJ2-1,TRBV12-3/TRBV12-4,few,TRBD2,TGTGCCAGCACCCTACCGGGACTAGCCCACAATGAGCAGTTCTTC,CASTLPGLAHNEQFF
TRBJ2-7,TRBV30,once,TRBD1,TGTGCCTGGAACACCGGGACAGGGGGTTACGAGCAGTACTTC,CAWNTGTGGYEQYF
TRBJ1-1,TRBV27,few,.,TGTGCCAGCAGTTTTAGTTCCGGCACTGAAGCTTTCTTT,CASSFSSGTEAFF
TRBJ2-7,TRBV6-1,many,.,TGTGCCAGCAGTACACAGGGAGGAGGCGAGCAGTACTTC,CASSTQGGGEQYF
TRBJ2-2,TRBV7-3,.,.,TGTGCCAGCAGCCCCTTCATTGGCGGGGAGCTGTTTTTT,CASSPFIGGELFF
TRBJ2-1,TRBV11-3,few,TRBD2,TGTGCCAGCAGCCCAGGGCTAGCGGGACTAACCTACAATGAGCAGTTCTTC,CASSPGLAGLTYNEQFF
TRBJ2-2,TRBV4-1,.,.,TGCGCCAGCAGCCAAATCATTATGCCCGGGGGGCCAACGAACACCGGGGAGCTGTTTTTT,CASSQIIMPGGPTNTGELFF
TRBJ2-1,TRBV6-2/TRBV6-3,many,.,TGTGCCAGCAGAGGGGGAGCCTCTAGGTACAATGAGCAGTTCTTC,CASRGGASRYNEQFF